The rows below give T cell receptor beta chains drawn from one sample of a study of blood T cell repertoires in COVID-19. The protocol was immunoSEQ multiplex PCR, while the TCRdb copy is restricted to in-frame clones and leaves out a portion. The profile shows 180,000 or so clones, approximately 86% of them singletons. Sequencing used peripheral blood. The receptors shown here come from a man in his 60s who had recovered from COVID-19. CDR3s include the opening cysteine and the closing phenylalanine or tryptophan. A D gene is named only where the DNA matches it firmly. Clone size, where shown, is once, few, many, or a class for clones that have expanded.

size,J,V,D,DNA,CDR3
-,TRBJ2-1,TRBV6-5,TRBD1,TGTGCCAGCACCAGACAGGGCTCCTACAATGAGCAGTTCTTC,CASTRQGSYNEQFF
-,TRBJ2-3,TRBV6-5,-,TGTGCCAGCAGTTACCTTTCGGACTTCACAGATACGCAGTATTTT,CASSYLSDFTDTQYF
-,TRBJ1-2,TRBV7-8,-,TGTGCCAGCAGCTTAGCTCTGTTCCCCACACCAAACTATGGCTACACCTTC,CASSLALFPTPNYGYTF
-,TRBJ2-1,TRBV13,-,TGTGCCAGCAGCTTTCGGGGATTCTACAATGAGCAGTTCTTC,CASSFRGFYNEQFF
-,TRBJ1-5,TRBV6-5,TRBD1,TGTGCCAGCAGACATCTAGACAGGGGGTCTCAGCCCCAGCATTTT,CASRHLDRGSQPQHF
-,TRBJ1-3,TRBV19,-,TGTGCCACCCAATCTGGAAACACCATATATTTT,CATQSGNTIYF
-,TRBJ1-2,TRBV18,-,TGTGCCAGCTCACCAGCCGCAGACTATGGCTACACCTTC,CASSPAADYGYTF
-,TRBJ2-2,TRBV27,-,TGTGCCAGCAGTTTATTCAGCCAAATGACAGCGAACACCGGGGAGCTGTTTTTT,CASSLFSQMTANTGELFF
once,TRBJ2-5,TRBV5-4,-,TGTGCCAGCAGCCCGACCCGGGTGCAAGAGACCCAGTACTTC,CASSPTRVQETQYF
-,TRBJ1-5,TRBV6-2/TRBV6-3,TRBD1,TGTGCCAGCAGTTGGGACAGGGCGCGTCAGCCCCAGCATTTT,CASSWDRARQPQHF
few,TRBJ2-5,TRBV7-2,-,TGTGCCAGCAGCTTCGGACAGACTTCTAAAGAGACCCAGTACTTC,CASSFGQTSKETQYF
-,TRBJ2-7,TRBV5-5,-,TGTGCCAGCAGCTTGGGGACAGCCTCCTACGAGCAGTACTTC,CASSLGTASYEQYF
once,TRBJ1-1,TRBV19,TRBD1,TGTGCCAGTAGTACAGGACAGGGAAACACTGAAGCTTTCTTT,CASSTGQGNTEAFF